Each of the 24 T cell receptor beta chains below was sequenced from the same sample in a study of OX40 agonist ivuxolimab in advanced cancers. The method was immunoSEQ multiplex PCR; TCRdb's version includes in-frame clones alone and lacks a portion of them. The sample lists about 66,000 clones; about 80% were seen once. Sample: CD4+ or CD8+ T cells sorted from blood, taken in a trial of the OX40 agonist ivuxolimab. The receptors originated from an adult with an advanced solid tumor such as melanoma, head and neck, liver or kidney cancer.

This chain's CDR3 is CASSLFGYEQYF. Here the CDR3 DNA reads TGCGCCAGCAGCTTATTCGGTTACGAGCAGTACTTC. This sequence joins TRBV5-1 and TRBJ2-7; D is ambiguous. Germline assignment: CDR1 SGHRS and CDR2 YFSETQ. This CDR3 region has 12 residues. V dropped 2 bases and J dropped 4 bases, with 7 bases sitting between them.

The chain combines TRBV5-6 with TRBJ1-4; a weak D match, TRBD1 (5 bases). This CDR3 region has 14 residues. The V and J ends lost 3 bases and 7 bases respectively, with 13 bases between them. Germline CDR1 and CDR2: SGHDT and YYEEEE. The CDR3 nucleotides are TGTGCCAGCAGCTACACAGGTAGACCTGAAAAACTGTTTTTT. It specifies CASSYTGRPEKLFF.

The CDR3 is CASSHTPGTGPSPLHF. DNA of the CDR3: TGTGCCAGCAGTCATACCCCGGGGACAGGTCCTTCACCCCTCCACTTT. This chain connects TRBV4-2 to TRBJ1-6, with 8 bases lining up with TRBD1. Trimming cost V 6 bases and J 9 bases; bases outside gene matches: 13. The CDR3 covers 16 residues. Germline V CDR1 and CDR2: LGHNA, YNFKEQ.

The rearrangement links TRBV7-3 to TRBJ1-1, with D possibly matching TRBD1 (5 bases). Trimming cost V 4 bases and J 1 base, with 7 bases left between them. This CDR3 contains 13 residues. The germline V gene encodes CDR1 SGHTA and CDR2 FQGTGA. In DNA, the CDR3 is TGTGCCAGCAGCTCAGGGAGGAACACTGAAGCTTTCTTT. Translation: CASSSGRNTEAFF.

The V and J genes are TRBV6-8 and TRBJ1-1; D gene unclear. The CDR3 has 8 amino acids. Trimming left V 10 bases short and J 8 bases short, with 5 bases between. CDR1 and CDR2 from the germline V gene are MNHGY and SAAAGT. DNA of the CDR3: TGTGCCATCGGGGAAGCTTTCTTT. It specifies CAIGEAFF.

The chain recombines TRBV21-1 with TRBJ1-1. TRBV21-1 constitutes a pseudogene. CDR3 length equals 18 residues. The CDR3 spells CASSKSCPTGGLNTEAFF. DNA of the CDR3: TGTGCCAGCAGCAAATCCTGTCCTACGGGGGGGCTGAACACTGAAGCTTTCTTT.

This chain joins TRBV5-1 and TRBJ2-5, with TRBD1 matching 8 bases. Looked up from germline, CDR1 is SGHRS and CDR2 is YFSETQ. The CDR3 runs to 15 residues. J was trimmed by 4 bases and V by 0 bases; bases with no gene match: 5. CDR3: CASSLAGQGGETQYF. The CDR3 DNA is TGCGCCAGCAGCTTGGCAGGACAGGGAGGAGAGACCCAGTACTTC. Supplemented by reference TRBV5-1 and TRBJ2-5, the full variable domain reads KAGVTQTPRYLIKTRGQQVTLSCSPISGHRSVSWYQQTPGQGLQFLFEYFSETQRNKGNFPGRFSGRQFSNSRSEMNVSTLELGDSALYLCASSLAGQGGETQYFGPGTRLLVL.

The rearrangement uses TRBV2 and TRBJ1-1; D possibly corresponds to TRBD1 (5 bases). V lost 3 bases and J 7 bases, leaving 9 bases between the germline ends. CDR1 and CDR2 from the germline V gene are SNHLY and FYNNEI. The CDR3 runs to 12 residues. CDR3 residues: CASSEWGFEAFF. The DNA of the CDR3 is TGTGCCAGCAGTGAGTGGGGCTTTGAAGCTTTCTTT.

This clone has only one observation. This rearrangement joins TRBV7-2 to TRBJ1-1; TRBD1 matches at 8 bases. The germline V gene has CDR1 SGHTA and CDR2 FQGNSA. J was trimmed by 7 bases and V by 2 bases; bases with no gene match: 6. The CDR3 is 14 residues long. In nucleotides, the CDR3 is TGTGCCAGCAGCTTACTGCAGGGGGCCTTTGAAGCTTTCTTT. It yields the protein CASSLLQGAFEAFF.

In the case of this clone: Other nucleotide sequences in the sample specify the same CDR3. The J gene is TRBJ1-5, the V gene TRBV6-6, with D tentatively TRBD1 (5 bases). CDR1 is MNHNY and CDR2 is SVGAGI in the germline V gene (reference sequence). There are 12 residues in the CDR3. The V gene lost 2 bases and the J gene lost 6 bases, with 5 bases spanning the gap. The CDR3 region is CASSYGGQPQHF. CDR3 nucleotide sequence: TGTGCCAGCAGTTACGGGGGTCAGCCCCAGCATTTT.

The V and J genes are TRBV19 and TRBJ2-3; no firm D call. The CDR3 has 17 amino acids. The ends were cut back, 3 bases at V and 1 base at J, with 17 bases in the middle. The germline V gene has CDR1 LNHDA and CDR2 SQIVND (reference sequence). CDR3 sequence (DNA): TGTGCCAGTAGTATTTTTGGGGTCTCCGGAGGCACAGATACGCAGTATTTT. It specifies CASSIFGVSGGTDTQYF.

DNA for the CDR3: TGTGCCAGCAGTGGGGTAGGGTCCTACGAGCAGTACTTC. It specifies CASSGVGSYEQYF. The V gene is TRBV25-1, the J gene TRBJ2-7; D is uncertain. The germline V and J ends were trimmed by 4 bases and 1 base, with 8 bases remaining between them. Germline V CDR1 and CDR2: MGHDK, SYGVNS. The CDR3 is 13 residues long.

This rearrangement joins TRBV6-6 to TRBJ1-1, with 8 nucleotides matching TRBD1. CDR3 length equals 15 residues. V gave up 8 bases and J gave up 2 bases; unmatched junction bases: 10. Germline CDR1 and CDR2: MNHNY and SVGAGI (reference sequence). The CDR3 spells CASGRYTGGNTEAFF. The DNA for the CDR3 is TGTGCCAGCGGAAGATATACAGGGGGAAACACTGAAGCTTTCTTT.

This chain links TRBV6-1 with TRBJ1-4, with D possibly being TRBD1 (6 bases). The CDR3 loop spans 12 amino acids. Trimming removed 10 bases at V and 8 bases at J, with 14 bases between. Germline lookup yields CDR1 MNHNS and CDR2 SASEGT. CDR3 DNA sequence: TGTGCCACTACAGGGATTGAAGAAAAACTGTTTTTT. The encoded protein is CATTGIEEKLFF.

This chain joins TRBV6-5 and TRBJ1-1, with D unresolved. V lost 10 bases and J lost 5, with 8 bases in between. The germline CDR1 and CDR2 sequences are MNHEY and SVGAGI. This CDR3 has 10 amino acids. CDR3 DNA sequence: TGTGCCACCAAGGGTACTGAAGCTTTCTTT. This translates into CATKGTEAFF.

This clone was counted only a few times. The gene calls are TRBV4-2 and TRBJ1-3; D is ambiguous. The CDR3 is made up of 15 amino acids. V lost 0 bases and J 2 bases, leaving 8 bases between the germline ends. The V gene's germline CDR1 is LGHNA and CDR2 YNFKEQ. In DNA form, the CDR3 reads TGTGCCAGCAGCCAAGAACGTGAGACTGGAAACACCATATATTTT. This encodes CASSQERETGNTIYF.

The V call is TRBV6-6, the J call TRBJ1-2, with TRBD1 as a possible D gene (5 bases). The CDR3 covers 14 residues. The V and J ends lost 4 bases and 4 bases respectively, with 13 bases between them. CDR1 is MNHNY and CDR2 is SVGAGI in the germline V gene (reference sequence). The CDR3 spells CASSSPGGIYGYTF. CDR3 bases: TGTGCCAGCAGTTCCCCTGGGGGGATCTATGGCTACACCTTC.

The J gene is TRBJ1-1, the V gene TRBV2; TRBD1 matches 7 bases. Losses at the gene ends were 7 bases for V and 4 bases for J; bases not matched to a gene: 9. Germline CDR1 and CDR2: SNHLY and FYNNEI. This CDR3 has 14 residues. CDR3 nucleotide sequence: TGTGCCAGCATTCCCGGCAGGGGGGGCACTGAAGCTTTCTTT. Its translation is CASIPGRGGTEAFF.

The chain employs TRBV5-6 and TRBJ1-1, with D tentatively TRBD1 (5 bases). From germline, CDR1 is SGHDT and CDR2 YYEEEE. V was pared by 5 bases and J by 0 bases, with 8 bases between. The CDR3 totals 13 residues. CDR3 amino acids: CASRQDMNTEAFF. In DNA form, the CDR3 reads TGTGCCAGCAGACAGGACATGAACACTGAAGCTTTCTTT.

The chain carries TRBV5-1 and TRBJ2-6; perhaps TRBD2 as D (5 bases). Per the germline V gene, CDR1 is SGHRS and CDR2 is YFSETQ. Trimming left V 0 bases short and J 0 bases short, with 13 bases between. CDR3 length equals 18 residues. The CDR3 DNA is TGCGCCAGCAGCTTGGCCGGTGCGGGTTACTCTGGGGCCAACGTCCTGACTTTC. This gives the protein CASSLAGAGYSGANVLTF.

This chain links TRBV5-8 with TRBJ2-7; possibly TRBD2 for D (6 bases). Trimming removed 4 bases at V and 3 bases at J, with 17 bases between. Germline loops: CDR1 SGHTS, CDR2 YDEGEE. The CDR3 extends over 15 amino acids. This CDR3 reads CASSHAGGGYYEQYF. DNA for the CDR3: TGTGCCAGCAGCCACGCCGGGGGTGGATACTACGAGCAGTACTTC.

The rearrangement joins TRBV7-9 to TRBJ1-4; 8 nucleotides line up with TRBD1. Germline V gene data show CDR1 as SEHNR and CDR2 as FQNEAQ (reference sequence). This CDR3 is 15 amino acids long. The V segment lost 1 base and the J segment 6 bases; nucleotides outside the gene matches: 4. The CDR3 here is CASSLGTGSHEKLFF. The CDR3 nucleotides read TGTGCCAGCAGCTTAGGGACAGGGTCCCATGAAAAACTGTTTTTT. Variable domain in full (rest from reference TRBV7-9 and TRBJ1-4): DTGVSQNPRHKITKRGQNVTFRCDPISEHNRLYWYRQTLGQGPEFLTYFQNEAQLEKSRLLSDRFSAERPKGSFSTLEIQRTEQGDSAMYLCASSLGTGSHEKLFFGSGTQLSVL.

J is TRBJ2-2 and V is TRBV6-1; possibly TRBD1 for D (5 bases). The V end lost 8 bases, the J end lost 8 bases, and 9 bases lay between the germline ends. Looked up from germline, CDR1 is MNHNS and CDR2 is SASEGT. The CDR3 has 11 residues. Here the CDR3 DNA reads TGTGCCAGCCCTAGGGGTGGGGAGCTGTTTTTT. It translates to CASPRGGELFF.

The chain has TRBV5-8 and TRBJ1-2; 8 bases map to TRBD1. Trimming cost V 4 bases and J 0 bases; bases outside gene matches: 8. This CDR3 is built from 16 residues. Germline loops: CDR1 SGHTS, CDR2 YDEGEE. The CDR3 region is CASSIQGQAANYGYTF. CDR3 sequence (DNA): TGTGCCAGCAGCATACAGGGACAGGCCGCTAACTATGGCTACACCTTC. The variable domain in full, completed from reference TRBV5-8 and TRBJ1-2, reads EAGVTQSPTHLIKTRGQQATLRCSPISGHTSVYWYQQALGLGLQFLLWYDEGEERNRGNFPPRFSGRQFPNYSSELNVNALELEDSALYLCASSIQGQAANYGYTFGSGTRLTVV.